Below are 9 T cell receptor beta chains sequenced from a single sample in a study of early T cells in non-severe SARS-CoV-2 infection. TCRdb passed the 5' RACE reads through MiXCR, listing each CDR3 protein once. Seen here are roughly 51,000 distinct CDR3 sequences, about 5.9% observed once, and the top ten hold 3% to 4.5%. Sequenced sample: whole blood. These receptors all stem from an adult who was a healthcare worker with PCR-confirmed SARS-CoV-2 infection or an uninfected control (not recorded which).

The genes are TRBV5-6 and TRBJ2-7; 10 bases are shared with TRBD1. J was trimmed by 4 bases and V by 5 bases; bases with no gene match: 6. CDR1 and CDR2 (germline): SGHDT, YYEEEE. The CDR3 covers 14 residues. The CDR3 sequence: CASRYGTGVYEQYF. The CDR3 DNA reads TGTGCCAGCAGATACGGGACAGGGGTTTACGAGCAGTACTTC.

The chain combines TRBV2 with TRBJ1-1; TRBD1 is a possible D gene (6 bases). Per germline, CDR1 SNHLY and CDR2 FYNNEI. V lost 7 bases, J lost 4 bases, and 16 bases lay in between. The CDR3 has 14 amino acids. Here the CDR3 reads CASIAQGGGTEAFF. The CDR3 DNA sequence: TGTGCCAGCATAGCACAGGGAGGGGGCACTGAAGCTTTCTTT.

This clonotype appeared many times. The chain carries TRBV20-1 and TRBJ2-7; D call uncertain. Germline values: CDR1 DFQATT, CDR2 SNEGSKA (reference sequence). The length of the CDR3 is 11 residues. V lost 3 bases and J lost 3, with 6 bases in between. The CDR3 sequence is CSASVLYEQYF. Written as DNA, the CDR3 is TGCAGTGCTAGTGTGCTCTACGAGCAGTACTTC.

In its sample, this clonotype was seen many times. The V call is TRBV20-1, the J call TRBJ2-1; D could derive from TRBD1 or TRBD2 (5 bases each). The CDR3 covers 16 residues. The V gene lost 3 bases and the J gene lost 0 bases, with 15 bases spanning the gap. Germline V gene lookup returns CDR1 DFQATT and CDR2 SNEGSKA (reference sequence). In DNA form, the CDR3 reads TGCAGTGCTAGGGGGGTTGGACCAACCTCCTACAATGAGCAGTTCTTC. Translating it yields CSARGVGPTSYNEQFF.

This clonotype was recorded a few times. The chain joins TRBV19 to TRBJ2-3; D possibly corresponds to TRBD1 (5 bases). The CDR3 covers 15 residues. Trimming removed 1 base from V and 2 bases from J, with 10 bases in between. In germline, CDR1 is LNHDA, CDR2 SQIVND (reference sequence). The CDR3 loop reads CASSIGPGSTDTQYF. CDR3 coding DNA: TGTGCCAGTAGTATAGGTCCAGGGTCCACAGATACGCAGTATTTT.

This clonotype was counted at least ten times. This chain uses TRBV5-1 with TRBJ2-1; 7 bases agree with TRBD1. CDR1 is SGHRS and CDR2 is YFSETQ in the germline V gene. The CDR3 runs to 17 residues. The trim removed 0 bases at V and 4 bases at J, leaving 10 bases unmatched. The CDR3 region is CASSLAKTGQQYNEQFF. DNA for the CDR3: TGCGCCAGCAGCTTGGCAAAAACGGGACAGCAGTACAATGAGCAGTTCTTC.

This clonotype turned up a few times. The V gene is TRBV25-1, the J gene TRBJ2-7; D is perhaps TRBD1 or TRBD2 (5 bases each). The CDR3 extends over 13 amino acids. From germline, CDR1 is MGHDK and CDR2 SYGVNS. The V gene lost 6 bases and the J gene lost 4 bases, with 13 bases spanning the gap. Written as DNA, the CDR3 is TGTGCCAGCAGGGCGGGCAGGGCGTACGAGCAGTACTTC. This translates into CASRAGRAYEQYF.

The table lists this clonotype with many counts. The rearrangement uses TRBV7-9 and TRBJ2-7; TRBD1 aligns across 9 bases. The trim removed 0 bases at V and 5 bases at J, leaving 5 bases unmatched. CDR3 size: 15 residues. Germline CDR1 reads SEHNR; CDR2 reads FQNEAQ (reference sequence). The CDR3 coding sequence is TGTGCCAGCAGCTTAGCGATGGGGACAGGGAACGAGCAGTACTTC. Amino acid sequence: CASSLAMGTGNEQYF.

This clonotype was seen at least ten times. J is TRBJ1-4 and V is TRBV29-1, with D unresolved. Trimming removed 6 bases at V and 8 bases at J, with 13 bases between. The length of the CDR3 is 12 residues. Germline V gives CDR1 SQVTM, CDR2 ANQGSEA. CDR3: CSVRREREKLFF. In DNA form, the CDR3 reads TGCAGCGTGAGAAGGGAAAGGGAAAAACTGTTTTTT.